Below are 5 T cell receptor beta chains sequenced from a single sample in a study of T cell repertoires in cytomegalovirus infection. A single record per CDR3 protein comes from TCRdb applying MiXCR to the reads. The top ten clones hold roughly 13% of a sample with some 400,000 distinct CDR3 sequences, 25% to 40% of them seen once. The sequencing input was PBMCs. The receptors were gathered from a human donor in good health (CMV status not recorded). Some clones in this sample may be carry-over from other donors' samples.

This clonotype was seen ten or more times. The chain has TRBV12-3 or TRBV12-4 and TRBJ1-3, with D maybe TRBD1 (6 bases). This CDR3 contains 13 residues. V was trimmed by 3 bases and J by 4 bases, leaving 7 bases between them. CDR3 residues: CASSFGQGNTIYF. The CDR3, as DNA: TGTGCCAGCAGTTTTGGACAGGGAAACACCATATATTTT.

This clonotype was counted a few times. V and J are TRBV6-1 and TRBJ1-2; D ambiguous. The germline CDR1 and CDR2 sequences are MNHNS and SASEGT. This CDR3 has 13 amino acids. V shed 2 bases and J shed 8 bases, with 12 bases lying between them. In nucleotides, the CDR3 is TGTGCCAGCAGTGAATCCGGGTTCGAGGGCTACACCTTC. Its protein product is CASSESGFEGYTF.

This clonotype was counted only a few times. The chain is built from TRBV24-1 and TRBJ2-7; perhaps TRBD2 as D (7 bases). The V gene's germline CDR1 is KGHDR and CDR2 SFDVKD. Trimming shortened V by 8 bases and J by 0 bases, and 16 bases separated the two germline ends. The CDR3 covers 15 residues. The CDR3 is CATTSGGGSSYEQYF. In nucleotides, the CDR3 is TGTGCCACCACCTCCGGGGGCGGGAGCTCCTACGAGCAGTACTTC.

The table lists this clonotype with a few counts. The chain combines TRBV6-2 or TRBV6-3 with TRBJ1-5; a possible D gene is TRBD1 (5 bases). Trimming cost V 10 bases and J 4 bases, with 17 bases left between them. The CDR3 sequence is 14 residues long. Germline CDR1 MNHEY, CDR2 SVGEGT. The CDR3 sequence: CATTPSQGNQPQHF. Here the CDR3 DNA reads TGTGCCACCACCCCATCCCAGGGAAATCAGCCCCAGCATTTT.

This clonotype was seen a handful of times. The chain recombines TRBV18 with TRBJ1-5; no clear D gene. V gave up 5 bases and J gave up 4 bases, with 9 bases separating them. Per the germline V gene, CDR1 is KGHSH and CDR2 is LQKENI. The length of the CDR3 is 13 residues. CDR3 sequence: CASSVGLNQPQHF. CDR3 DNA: TGTGCCAGCTCAGTGGGATTAAATCAGCCCCAGCATTTT. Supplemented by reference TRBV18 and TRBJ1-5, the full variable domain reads NAGVMQNPRHLVRRRGQEARLRCSPMKGHSHVYWYRQLPEEGLKFMVYLQKENIIDESGMPKERFSAEFPKEGPSILRIQQVVRGDSAAYFCASSVGLNQPQHFGDGTRLSIL.